A selection of T cell receptor beta chains follows, all from one sample in a study of T cell responses to AZD1222 COVID-19 vaccine. Profiling relied on immunoSEQ multiplex PCR, and the TCRdb table lists in-frame clones only, not all of them. The repertoire holds some 140,000 clones, about 90% seen once, with under 7% in the top ten. The sequenced sample was peripheral blood, obtained on day 0 of MenACWY control vaccination. These receptors originate from an adult in good health. Each CDR3 is given with its conserved first and last residue. Fields, in order: clone size, D gene, V gene, J gene, CDR3 protein, CDR3 DNA. A D gene is named only where the DNA matches it firmly. Some rows mark clone size as missing; the rest say once, few, many or name a class of expanded clone.

-,TRBD1,TRBV11-2,TRBJ1-2,CASSPIRDSYGYTF,TGTGCCAGCAGCCCGATCCGGGACAGCTATGGCTACACCTTC
-,TRBD1,TRBV12-5,TRBJ1-1,CASGLPQGATEAFF,TGTGCTAGTGGTTTGCCACAGGGGGCAACTGAAGCTTTCTTT
-,TRBD1,TRBV7-6,TRBJ2-7,CASSLMGQGASYEQYF,TGTGCCAGCAGCCTAATGGGACAGGGAGCTTCCTACGAGCAGTACTTC
-,-,TRBV7-9,TRBJ1-5,CASSAAGGDQPQHF,TGTGCCAGCAGCGCCGCCGGAGGAGATCAGCCCCAGCATTTT
-,-,TRBV6-5,TRBJ2-4,CASSSLQDIAKNIQYF,TGTGCCAGCAGTTCTCTACAGGATATAGCCAAAAACATTCAGTACTTC
-,-,TRBV5-5,TRBJ1-5,CASSLDPANQPQHF,TGTGCCAGCAGCTTGGACCCCGCGAATCAGCCCCAGCATTTT
-,-,TRBV5-1,TRBJ1-1,CASSLTDLNTEAFF,TGCGCCAGCAGTCTGACAGATCTAAACACTGAAGCTTTCTTT
once,-,TRBV6-2/TRBV6-3,TRBJ1-1,CASSLRRWNTEAFF,TGTGCCAGCAGTTTACGACGGTGGAACACTGAAGCTTTCTTT
-,TRBD2,TRBV11-3,TRBJ2-7,CASSDQLAGGNQEQYF,TGTGCCAGCAGCGACCAACTAGCGGGAGGGAATCAGGAGCAGTACTTC
-,TRBD1,TRBV9,TRBJ1-2,CASSVGTGVTKFNYGYTF,TGTGCCAGCAGCGTCGGTACAGGGGTAACAAAGTTTAACTATGGCTACACCTTC
once,-,TRBV2,TRBJ2-5,CASSQGRFGAETQYF,TGTGCCAGCAGTCAGGGACGTTTTGGTGCGGAGACCCAGTACTTC
-,-,TRBV11-2,TRBJ2-1,CASSLGRYNEQFF,TGTGCCAGCAGCTTAGGACGTTACAATGAGCAGTTCTTC
-,TRBD1,TRBV18,TRBJ2-2,CASSLLTGYTGELFF,TGTGCCAGCTCACTTCTGACAGGGTACACCGGGGAGCTGTTTTTT
-,-,TRBV6-6,TRBJ2-1,CASKKSTGNNEQFF,TGTGCCAGCAAAAAATCGACAGGTAACAATGAGCAGTTCTTC
-,-,TRBV28,TRBJ1-2,CASSPVGGPFLNYGYTF,TGTGCCAGCAGCCCGGTTGGAGGCCCCTTTCTTAACTATGGCTACACCTTC
-,-,TRBV2,TRBJ1-5,CATQKGGQHF,TGTGCCACCCAGAAGGGGGGACAGCATTTT
once,-,TRBV19,TRBJ1-2,CAKTGRVGYTF,TGTGCCAAAACAGGGAGAGTCGGCTACACCTTC